The clone carrying this T cell receptor beta chain was seen ten or more times. What it binds is not known. This sample stems from a study of neurological immune-mediated disorders. Study as a whole: Relapsing-remitting disease was seen in most of the 34 multiple sclerosis patients, and secondary progressive disease was seen in 3. General observations from the study: One related-CDR3 cluster, found by phylogenetic grouping, held repertoires of 18 of 34 multiple sclerosis patients and is a possible signature.

By 5'RACE with 10-nucleotide random UMIs, the cDNA was made. Over 170 million TCR-beta sequences from 15-18 subjects came out of each sequencing run. Using its own MiXCR run on the 5' RACE reads, TCRdb lists one record per CDR3 protein. The repertoire holds 55,000 to 60,000 distinct CDR3 sequences, roughly 3.5% seen once, with about 3.1% in the top ten. The CDR3 covers 16 residues. V dropped 0 bases and J dropped 3 bases, with 13 bases sitting between them. The germline CDR1 and CDR2 sequences are SGDLS and YYNGEE. V is TRBV9 and J is TRBJ2-1; weak D call: TRBD1 (6 bases). The receptor was derived from a woman aged 25 to 39 with multiple sclerosis. The source material was PBMCs. The CDR3 nucleotides read TGTGCCAGCAGCGTAGCCACAGGGAACCGCTACAATGAGCAGTTCTTC. Amino acids: CASSVATGNRYNEQFF.